This T cell receptor (beta chain) emerged from a study of blood T cell repertoires in COVID-19. Study-level information: The study drew acute and convalescent COVID-19 samples from the United States, Italy and Spain. T cells, B-cell-depleted T cells, or PBMCs supplied cDNA or gDNA.

Methods used by the authors: Amplification of reference gene primers was used by the study to estimate nucleated cell counts. The repertoire was sequenced with immunoSEQ multiplex PCR; TCRdb's copy has only in-frame clones and lacks some. V, J and clone size derive from that table, while D and trimming were established from the DNA sequence. The table shows some 210,000 clones, with about 88% occurring only once. Input material: peripheral blood. The clonotype comes from a woman in her thirties or forties who had recovered from COVID-19.

CDR3: CASQAGRQETQYF. The CDR3 bases are TGTGCCAGCCAAGCGGGCAGACAAGAGACCCAGTACTTC. The chain employs TRBV28 and TRBJ2-5, with D maybe TRBD2 (6 bases). In germline, CDR1 is MDHEN, CDR2 SYDVKM. This CDR3 has 13 amino acids. Deletions cut 8 bases from V and 2 bases from J, with 12 bases between. The whole variable domain, remainder taken from reference TRBV28 and TRBJ2-5, is DVKVTQSSRYLVKRTGEKVFLECVQDMDHENMFWYRQDPGLGLRLIYFSYDVKMKEKGDIPEGYSVSREKKERFSLILESASTNQTSMYLCASQAGRQETQYFGPGTRLLVL.